This T cell receptor beta chain was identified during a study of spatial heterogeneity in lung cancer. Study-wide results and limits: The study found ubiquitous expanded tumor TCRs in blood more at resection than follow-up.

Every cDNA TCR molecule received its own unique molecular identifier. TCRdb independently ran MiXCR on the 5' RACE reads; one entry per CDR3 protein. The sample contains a few thousand distinct CDR3 sequences, 30% to 40% of which appear only once. CDR3 length equals 19 residues. Per germline, CDR1 LGHDT and CDR2 YNNKEL (reference sequence). V was cut by 2 bases and J by 7 bases, with 26 bases left in between. The time point here: sample taken at primary tumor resection. Unsorted tumor, nontumor lung tissue or cryopreserved PBMC supplied the whole RNA. Samples were donated by 72 untreated early-stage non-small cell lung cancer patients. This clonotype showed up just a few times. Its antigen remains unknown. This beta chain is an off-target read within a library intended for alpha chains, so its frequency means little.

J is TRBJ2-2 and V is TRBV3-1; weak D call: TRBD1 (6 bases). The TCR sequence derives from a male donor with early-stage non-small cell lung cancer. Specimen: PBMCs, collected at surgery. CDR3 in amino acids: CASSQRQPGHLLLGGELFF. CDR3 bases: TGTGCCAGCAGCCAACGGCAACCGGGACACCTCCTCCTAGGCGGGGAGCTGTTTTTT.